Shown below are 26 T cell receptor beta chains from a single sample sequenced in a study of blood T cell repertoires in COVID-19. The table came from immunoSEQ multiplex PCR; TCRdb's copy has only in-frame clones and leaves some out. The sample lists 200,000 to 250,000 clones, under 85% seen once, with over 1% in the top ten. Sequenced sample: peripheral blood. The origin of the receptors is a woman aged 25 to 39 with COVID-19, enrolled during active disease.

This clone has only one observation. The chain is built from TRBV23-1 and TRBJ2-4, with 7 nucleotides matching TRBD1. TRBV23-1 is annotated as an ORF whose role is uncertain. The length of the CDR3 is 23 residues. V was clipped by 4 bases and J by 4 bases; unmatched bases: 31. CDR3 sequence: CASSPPAGDRVVRDQPGKNIQYF. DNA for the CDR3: TGCGCCAGCAGTCCACCAGCCGGCGACAGGGTAGTCCGTGACCAACCCGGTAAAAACATTCAGTACTTC.

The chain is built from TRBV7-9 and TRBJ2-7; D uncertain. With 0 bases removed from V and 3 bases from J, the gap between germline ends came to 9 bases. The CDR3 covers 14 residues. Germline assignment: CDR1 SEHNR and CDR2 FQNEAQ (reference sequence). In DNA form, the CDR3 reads TGTGCCAGCAGCTTAGCGCTGGCAGGCTACGAGCAGTACTTC. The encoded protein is CASSLALAGYEQYF.

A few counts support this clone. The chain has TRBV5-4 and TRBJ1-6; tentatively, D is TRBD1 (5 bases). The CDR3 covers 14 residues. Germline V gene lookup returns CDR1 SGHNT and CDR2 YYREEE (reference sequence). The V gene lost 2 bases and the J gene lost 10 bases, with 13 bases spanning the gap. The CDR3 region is CASSFPGGESPLHF. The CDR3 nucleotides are TGTGCCAGCAGCTTTCCGGGGGGTGAGTCACCCCTCCACTTT.

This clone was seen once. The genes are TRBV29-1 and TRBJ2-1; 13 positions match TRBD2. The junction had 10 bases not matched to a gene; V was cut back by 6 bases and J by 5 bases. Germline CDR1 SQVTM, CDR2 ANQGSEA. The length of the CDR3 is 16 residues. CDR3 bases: TGCAGCGTCGGGTTGACTAGCGGGGGGCCTCACAATGAGCAGTTCTTC. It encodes CSVGLTSGGPHNEQFF.

As DNA, the CDR3 is TGTGCCAGCAGCTTAGAACTCCTCGGGGAGCAGTTCTTC. Amino acids: CASSLELLGEQFF. The chain joins TRBV7-2 to TRBJ2-1, with D hard to call. The germline V gene has CDR1 SGHTA and CDR2 FQGNSA. The V end was cut by 1 base, the J end by 10 bases, with 11 bases between. The CDR3 is 13 amino acids. The full variable domain, completed using reference TRBV7-2 and TRBJ2-1, is GAGVSQSPSNKVTEKGKDVELRCDPISGHTALYWYRQSLGQGLEFLIYFQGNSAPDKSGLPSDRFSAERTGGSVSTLTIQRTQQEDSAVYLCASSLELLGEQFFGPGTRLTVL.

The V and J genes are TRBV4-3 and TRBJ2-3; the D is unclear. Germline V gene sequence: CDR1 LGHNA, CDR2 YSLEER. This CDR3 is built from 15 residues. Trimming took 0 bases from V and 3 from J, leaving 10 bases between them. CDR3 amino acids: CASSQDLSPTDTQYF. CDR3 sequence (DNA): TGCGCCAGCAGCCAAGACCTGTCCCCGACAGATACGCAGTATTTT.

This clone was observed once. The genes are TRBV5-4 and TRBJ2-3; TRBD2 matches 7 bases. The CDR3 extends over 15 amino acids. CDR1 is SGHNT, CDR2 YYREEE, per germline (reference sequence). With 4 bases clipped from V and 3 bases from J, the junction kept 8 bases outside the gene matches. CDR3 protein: CASSRSGVKTDTQYF. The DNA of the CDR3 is TGTGCCAGCAGCCGAAGCGGGGTTAAAACAGATACGCAGTATTTT. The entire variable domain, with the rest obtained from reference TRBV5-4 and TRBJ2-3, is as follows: ETGVTQSPTHLIKTRGQQVTLRCSSQSGHNTVSWYQQALGQGPQFIFQYYREEENGRGNFPPRFSGLQFPNYSSELNVNALELDDSALYLCASSRSGVKTDTQYFGPGTRLTVL.

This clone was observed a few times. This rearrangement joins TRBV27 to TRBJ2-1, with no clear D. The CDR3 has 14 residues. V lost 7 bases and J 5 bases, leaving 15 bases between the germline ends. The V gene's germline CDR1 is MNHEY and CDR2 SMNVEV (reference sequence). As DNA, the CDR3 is TGTGCCAGCAAGCCTGCCCGAGAGGACAATGAGCAGTTCTTC. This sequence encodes CASKPAREDNEQFF.

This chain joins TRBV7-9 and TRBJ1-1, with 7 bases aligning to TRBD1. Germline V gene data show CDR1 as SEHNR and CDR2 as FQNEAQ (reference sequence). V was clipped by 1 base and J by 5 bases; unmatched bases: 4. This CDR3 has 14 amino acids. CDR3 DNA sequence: TGTGCCAGCAGCTTAGAGATACAGGGGACTGAAGCTTTCTTT. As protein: CASSLEIQGTEAFF.

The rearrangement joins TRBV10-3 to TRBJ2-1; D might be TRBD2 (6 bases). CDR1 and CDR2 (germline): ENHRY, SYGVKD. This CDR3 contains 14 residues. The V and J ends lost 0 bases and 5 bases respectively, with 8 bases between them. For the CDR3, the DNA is TGTGCCATCAGTGAGTCGACGGGAGACAATGAGCAGTTCTTC. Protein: CAISESTGDNEQFF.

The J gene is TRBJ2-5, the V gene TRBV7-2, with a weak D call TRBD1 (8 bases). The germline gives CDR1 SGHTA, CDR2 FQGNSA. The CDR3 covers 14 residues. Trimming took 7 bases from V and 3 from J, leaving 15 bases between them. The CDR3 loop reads CASTQQGGEETQYF. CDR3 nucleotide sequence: TGTGCCAGCACCCAACAGGGGGGGGAAGAGACCCAGTACTTC.

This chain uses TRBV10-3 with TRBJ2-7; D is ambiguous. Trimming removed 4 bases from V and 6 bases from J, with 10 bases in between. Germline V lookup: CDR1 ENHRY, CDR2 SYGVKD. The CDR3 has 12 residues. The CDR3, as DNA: TGTGCCATCAGTGGGGCCAATCCCGAGCAGTACTTC. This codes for CAISGANPEQYF.

CDR3 residues: CASSYDRGLVIGGYTF. The CDR3, as DNA: TGTGCCAGCAGTTACGATCGGGGTCTCGTTATCGGCGGCTACACCTTC. The rearrangement uses TRBV6-5 and TRBJ1-2; no definite D call. Germline CDR1 and CDR2: MNHEY and SVGAGI. Trimming stripped 2 bases from V and 8 bases from J, with 21 bases between. The CDR3 covers 16 residues.

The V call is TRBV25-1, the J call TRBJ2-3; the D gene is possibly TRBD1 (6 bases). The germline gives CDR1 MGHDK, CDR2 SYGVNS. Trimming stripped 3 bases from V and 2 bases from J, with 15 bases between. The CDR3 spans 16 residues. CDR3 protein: CASSDSGTGHTDTQYF. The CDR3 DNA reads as TGTGCCAGCAGTGACTCCGGGACGGGACACACAGATACGCAGTATTTT.

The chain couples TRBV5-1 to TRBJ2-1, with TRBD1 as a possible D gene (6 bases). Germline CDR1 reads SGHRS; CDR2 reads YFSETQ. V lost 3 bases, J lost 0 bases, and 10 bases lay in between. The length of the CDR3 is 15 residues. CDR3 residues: CASSSPGHSYNEQFF. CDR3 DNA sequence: TGCGCCAGCAGCTCCCCGGGACACTCCTACAATGAGCAGTTCTTC. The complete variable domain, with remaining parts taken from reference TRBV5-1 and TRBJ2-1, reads KAGVTQTPRYLIKTRGQQVTLSCSPISGHRSVSWYQQTPGQGLQFLFEYFSETQRNKGNFPGRFSGRQFSNSRSEMNVSTLELGDSALYLCASSSPGHSYNEQFFGPGTRLTVL.

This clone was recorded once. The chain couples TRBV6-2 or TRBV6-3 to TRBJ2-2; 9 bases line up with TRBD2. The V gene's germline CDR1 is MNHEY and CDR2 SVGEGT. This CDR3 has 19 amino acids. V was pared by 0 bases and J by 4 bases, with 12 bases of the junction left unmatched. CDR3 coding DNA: TGTGCCAGCAGTTACTCGATAGACGGGCTAGCGGGGTCCACCGGGGAGCTGTTTTTT. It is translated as CASSYSIDGLAGSTGELFF.

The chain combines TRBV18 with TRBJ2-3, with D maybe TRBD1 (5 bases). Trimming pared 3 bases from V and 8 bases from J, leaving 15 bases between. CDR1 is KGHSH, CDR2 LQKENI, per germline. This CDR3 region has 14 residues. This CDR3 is CASSPLDSLGTQYF. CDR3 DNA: TGTGCCAGCTCACCCTTAGACAGCCTGGGTACGCAGTATTTT.

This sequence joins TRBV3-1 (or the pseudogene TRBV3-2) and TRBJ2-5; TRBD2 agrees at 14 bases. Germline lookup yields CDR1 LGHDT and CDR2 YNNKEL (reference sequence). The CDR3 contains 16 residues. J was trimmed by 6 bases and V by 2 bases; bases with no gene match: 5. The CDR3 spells CASSQWGTSGGQTQYF. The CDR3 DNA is TGTGCCAGCAGCCAATGGGGGACTAGCGGGGGCCAGACCCAGTACTTC.

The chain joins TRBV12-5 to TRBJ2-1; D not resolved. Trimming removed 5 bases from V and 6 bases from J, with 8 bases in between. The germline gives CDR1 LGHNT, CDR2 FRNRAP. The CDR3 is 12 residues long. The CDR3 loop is CASGLGVNEQFF. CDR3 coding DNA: TGTGCTAGTGGTCTCGGTGTCAATGAGCAGTTCTTC.

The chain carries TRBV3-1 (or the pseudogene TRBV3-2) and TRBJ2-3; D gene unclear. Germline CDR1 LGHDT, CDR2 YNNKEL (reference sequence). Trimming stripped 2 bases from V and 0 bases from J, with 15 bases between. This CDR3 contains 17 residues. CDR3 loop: CASSQLVPRVSTDTQYF. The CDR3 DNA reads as TGTGCCAGCAGCCAACTTGTCCCCCGAGTAAGCACAGATACGCAGTATTTT.

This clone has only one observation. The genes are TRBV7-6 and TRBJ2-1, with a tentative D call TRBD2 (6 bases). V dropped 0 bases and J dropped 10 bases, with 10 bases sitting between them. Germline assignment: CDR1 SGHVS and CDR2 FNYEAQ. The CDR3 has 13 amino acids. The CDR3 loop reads CASSLATRGEQFF. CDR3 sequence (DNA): TGTGCCAGCAGCTTAGCAACCCGGGGGGAGCAGTTCTTC.

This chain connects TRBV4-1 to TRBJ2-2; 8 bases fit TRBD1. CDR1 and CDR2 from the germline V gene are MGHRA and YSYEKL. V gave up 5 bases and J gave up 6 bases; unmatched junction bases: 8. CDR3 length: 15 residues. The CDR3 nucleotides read TGCGCCAGCAGCGGCCGGACAGGGAGCCCCGGGGAGCTGTTTTTT. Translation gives CASSGRTGSPGELFF.

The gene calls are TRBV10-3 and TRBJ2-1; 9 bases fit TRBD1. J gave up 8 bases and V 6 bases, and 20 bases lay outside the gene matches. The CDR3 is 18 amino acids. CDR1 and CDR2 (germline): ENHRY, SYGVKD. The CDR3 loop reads CAISSGTGQGGSLDEQFF. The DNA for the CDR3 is TGTGCCATCAGCTCCGGGACAGGGCAGGGTGGATCCTTGGATGAGCAGTTCTTC.

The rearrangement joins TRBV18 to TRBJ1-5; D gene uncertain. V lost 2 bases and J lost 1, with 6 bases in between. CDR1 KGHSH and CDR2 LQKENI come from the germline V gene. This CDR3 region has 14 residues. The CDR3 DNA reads TGTGCCAGCTCACCAGGGAGAAGCAATCAGCCCCAGCATTTT. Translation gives CASSPGRSNQPQHF.

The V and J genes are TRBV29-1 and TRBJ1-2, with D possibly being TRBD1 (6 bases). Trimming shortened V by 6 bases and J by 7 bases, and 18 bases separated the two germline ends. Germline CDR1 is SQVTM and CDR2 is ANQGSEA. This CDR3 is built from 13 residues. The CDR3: CSVTDVGASGYTF. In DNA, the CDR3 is TGCAGCGTGACGGACGTGGGGGCGAGTGGCTACACCTTC.

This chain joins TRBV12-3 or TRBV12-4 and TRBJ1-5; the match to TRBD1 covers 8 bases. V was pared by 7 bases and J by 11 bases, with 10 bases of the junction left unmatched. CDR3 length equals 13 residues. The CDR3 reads CASTEDRAATQHF. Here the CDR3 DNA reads TGTGCCAGCACCGAGGACAGGGCAGCGACCCAGCATTTT.